Each of the 6 T cell receptor beta chains below was sequenced from the same sample in a study of cytomegalovirus exposure and HLA in healthy donors. Primers: 60 Vbeta forward and 13 Jbeta reverse. The protocol was immunoSEQ multiplex PCR, while the TCRdb copy is restricted to in-frame clones and leaves out a portion. Seen here are under 200,000 clones, around 75% observed once, and the top ten hold less than 2%. The specimen was PBMCs. These receptors were obtained from a woman younger than 45 in good health and CMV-seronegative.

This clone was counted a few times. This sequence joins TRBV5-1 and TRBJ1-1; D is possibly TRBD1 (6 bases). Germline CDR1 SGHRS, CDR2 YFSETQ. The CDR3 is 16 residues long. Trimming removed 1 base at V and 1 base at J, with 14 bases between. The CDR3 here is CASSLPQGTRNTEAFF. In nucleotides, the CDR3 is TGCGCCAGCAGCTTGCCGCAGGGGACCCGGAACACTGAAGCTTTCTTT.

The genes are TRBV5-5 and TRBJ1-1, with 7 positions matching TRBD1. The V and J ends lost 0 bases and 5 bases, in that order; junction bases with no gene match: 4. The CDR3 has 14 amino acids. Germline V gene sequence: CDR1 SGHKS, CDR2 YYEKEE (reference sequence). The chain's CDR3 is CASSLEGARTEAFF. In DNA, the CDR3 is TGTGCCAGCAGCTTGGAGGGGGCGCGAACTGAAGCTTTCTTT.

This clone was observed once. V is TRBV7-3 and J is TRBJ2-7; D is perhaps TRBD2 (6 bases). Trimming cost V 5 bases and J 4 bases, with 12 bases left between them. Germline V lookup: CDR1 SGHTA, CDR2 FQGTGA. The CDR3 loop spans 13 amino acids. The DNA of the CDR3 is TGTGCCAGCAGCCCTCCAGGAGGGTACGAGCAGTACTTC. Amino acid sequence: CASSPPGGYEQYF.

The chain employs TRBV15 and TRBJ1-2; 7 nucleotides agree with TRBD1. The J segment lost 5 bases and the V segment lost 5 bases, leaving 5 bases of the junction unmatched. Per the germline V gene, CDR1 is LNHNV and CDR2 is YYDKDF (reference sequence). The CDR3 totals 13 residues. CDR3: CATSPDRVYGYTF. The DNA for the CDR3 is TGTGCCACCAGCCCAGACAGGGTTTATGGCTACACCTTC.

This clone was recorded once. V and J are TRBV19 and TRBJ2-1; D perhaps matches TRBD2 (6 bases). The CDR3 consists of 13 residues. Germline values: CDR1 LNHDA, CDR2 SQIVND (reference sequence). Deletions cut 5 bases from V and 8 bases from J, with 13 bases between. The CDR3 nucleotides read TGTGCCAGTAGTCCCTACCTAGCGTATGAGCAGTTCTTC. It encodes CASSPYLAYEQFF.

V usage is TRBV29-1 and J usage is TRBJ2-1, with a tentative D call TRBD1 (5 bases). The CDR3 sequence is 14 residues long. From germline, CDR1 is SQVTM and CDR2 ANQGSEA. Trimming left V 0 bases short and J 12 bases short, with 18 bases between. The CDR3 loop is CSVEESRDSQGQFF. In DNA, the CDR3 is TGCAGCGTTGAAGAGAGTAGAGATAGCCAGGGGCAGTTCTTC.